This TCR beta chain was retrieved from a study of metastatic and nonmetastatic thyroid tumors. About the study: A comparison of repertoires was made across blood and tumor or nodule tissue from malignant and benign thyroid patients.

General study points: Significantly greater TCR beta diversity was reportedly found in malignant thyroid tumors than in benign nodules (in blood and tumor).

Points on this clone: Its matching antigen is unknown.

Ahead of thyroid surgery, no patient had received treatment of any kind. In the original processing: A distant-metastasis classifier for papillary thyroid cancer was built using CDR3 differences across clinicopathological groups. MiXCR reprocessed the PCR reads for TCRdb. The V and J calls reflect TCRdb's pipeline rather than the authors' work. The top ten hold approximately 4.4% of the sample, which has approximately 9,500 clones, less than 40% seen once. The V end was cut by 4 bases, the J end by 4 bases, with 13 bases between. Looked up from germline, CDR1 is SNHLY and CDR2 is FYNNEI. The CDR3 consists of 14 residues.

Source material: tumor tissue. This chain connects TRBV2 to TRBJ2-5, with a weak D call TRBD2 (5 bases). This receptor was identified in a female donor with papillary thyroid cancer or a benign thyroid nodule (not recorded which). Some clones in this sample may be carry-over from other donors' samples. CDR3 region: CASSGTGSGETQYF. The DNA for the CDR3 is TGTGCCAGCAGTGGGACTGGGTCCGGAGAGACCCAGTACTTC.